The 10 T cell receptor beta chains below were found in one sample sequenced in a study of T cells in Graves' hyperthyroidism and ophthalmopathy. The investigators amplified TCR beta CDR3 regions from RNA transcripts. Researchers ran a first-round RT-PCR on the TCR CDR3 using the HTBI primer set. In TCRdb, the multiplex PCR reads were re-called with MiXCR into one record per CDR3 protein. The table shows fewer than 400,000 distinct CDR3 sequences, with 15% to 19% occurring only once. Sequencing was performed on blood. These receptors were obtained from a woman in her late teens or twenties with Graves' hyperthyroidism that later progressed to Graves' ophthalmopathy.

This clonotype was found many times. CDR3 sequence reads: CASSFGQRSGELFF. CDR3 sequence (DNA): TGTGCCAGCAGCTTTGGACAGAGATCCGGGGAGCTGTTTTTT. V usage is TRBV7-2 and J usage is TRBJ2-2; a possible D gene is TRBD1 (6 bases). V lost 3 bases and J 6 bases, leaving 11 bases between the germline ends. This CDR3 comprises 14 residues. Germline CDR1 is SGHTA and CDR2 is FQGNSA.

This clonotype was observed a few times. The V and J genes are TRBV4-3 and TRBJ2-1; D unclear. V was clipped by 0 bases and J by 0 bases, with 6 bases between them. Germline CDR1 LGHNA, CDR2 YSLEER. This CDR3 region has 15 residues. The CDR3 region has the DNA TGCGCCAGCAGCCAAGATGCAGACTCCTACAATGAGCAGTTCTTC. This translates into CASSQDADSYNEQFF.

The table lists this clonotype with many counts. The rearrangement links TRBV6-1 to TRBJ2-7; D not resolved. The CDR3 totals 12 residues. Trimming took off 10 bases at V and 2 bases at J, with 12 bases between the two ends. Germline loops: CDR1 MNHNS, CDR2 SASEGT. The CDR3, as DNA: TGTGCCACCGAAAAGAAAGCCTACGAGCAGTACTTC. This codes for CATEKKAYEQYF.

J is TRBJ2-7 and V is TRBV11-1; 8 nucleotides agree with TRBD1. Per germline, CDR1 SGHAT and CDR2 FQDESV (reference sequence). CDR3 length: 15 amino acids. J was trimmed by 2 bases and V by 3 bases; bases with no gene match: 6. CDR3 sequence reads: CASSFNRTGPYEQYF. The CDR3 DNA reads TGTGCCAGCAGCTTCAATCGGACAGGGCCCTACGAGCAGTACTTC.

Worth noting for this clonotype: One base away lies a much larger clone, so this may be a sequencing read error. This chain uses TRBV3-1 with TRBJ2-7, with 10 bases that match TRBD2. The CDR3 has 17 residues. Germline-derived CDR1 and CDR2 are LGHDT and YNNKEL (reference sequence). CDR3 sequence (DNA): TGTGCCAGCAGCCCCGGTTTCCTTAGCGGGAGGTCCTACAAGCAGTACTTC. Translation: CASSPGFLSGRSYKQYF.

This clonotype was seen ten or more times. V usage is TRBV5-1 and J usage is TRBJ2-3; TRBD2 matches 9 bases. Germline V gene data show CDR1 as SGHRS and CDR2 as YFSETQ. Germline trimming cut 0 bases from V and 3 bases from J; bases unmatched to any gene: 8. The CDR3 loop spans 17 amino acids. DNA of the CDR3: TGCGCCAGCAGCTTGGCCTTTAGCGGGAGAGGGACAGATACGCAGTATTTT. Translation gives CASSLAFSGRGTDTQYF.

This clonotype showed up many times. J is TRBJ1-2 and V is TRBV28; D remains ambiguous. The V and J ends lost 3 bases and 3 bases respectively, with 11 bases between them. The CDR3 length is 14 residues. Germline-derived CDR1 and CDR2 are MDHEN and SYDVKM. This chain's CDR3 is CASSFREEDYGYTF. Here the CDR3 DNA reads TGTGCCAGCAGTTTCCGGGAGGAGGACTATGGCTACACCTTC.

CDR3 sequence reads: CASSDHRGPGLAGYNEQFF. CDR3 nucleotide sequence: TGTGCCAGCAGTGATCACAGGGGGCCGGGACTAGCGGGATACAATGAGCAGTTCTTC. The gene calls are TRBV28 and TRBJ2-1; 13 bases map to TRBD2. Germline V gene lookup returns CDR1 MDHEN and CDR2 SYDVKM. Trimming removed 5 bases from V and 4 bases from J; junction bases left unmatched: 14. The CDR3 runs to 19 residues.

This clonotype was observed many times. CDR3 DNA: TGTGCCAGCAGTTTACCGGGAGCTCAAGAGACCCAGTACTTC. It is translated as CASSLPGAQETQYF. This chain links TRBV28 with TRBJ2-5; D might be TRBD2 (6 bases). From germline, CDR1 is MDHEN and CDR2 SYDVKM. Trimming cost V 2 bases and J 2 bases, with 9 bases left between them. CDR3 size: 14 residues.

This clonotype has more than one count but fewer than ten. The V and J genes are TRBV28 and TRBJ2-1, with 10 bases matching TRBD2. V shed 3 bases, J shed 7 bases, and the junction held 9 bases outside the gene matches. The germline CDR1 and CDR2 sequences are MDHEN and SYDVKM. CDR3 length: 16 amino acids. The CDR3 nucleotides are TGTGCCAGCAGTTTTTCGAGCGGGAGGGTGGGGAATGAGCAGTTCTTC. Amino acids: CASSFSSGRVGNEQFF.